The next 27 T cell receptor beta chains were all read from a single sample in a study of blood T cell repertoires in COVID-19. Libraries were prepared by immunoSEQ multiplex PCR; TCRdb keeps only in-frame clonotypes and omits some of them. The sample records fewer than 250,000 clones, roughly 86% being singletons. Sequenced: peripheral blood. Receptor source: a man aged 60 to 75 with acute or convalescent COVID-19.

J is TRBJ1-1 and V is TRBV28; the match to TRBD1 covers 12 bases. The CDR3 covers 15 residues. Germline loops: CDR1 MDHEN, CDR2 SYDVKM. V was clipped by 11 bases and J by 1 base; unmatched bases: 8. The CDR3 coding sequence is TGTGCCGCCCGAGGGACAGGGGGCAAGAACACTGAAGCTTTCTTT. Translated, it gives CAARGTGGKNTEAFF.

V is TRBV7-2 and J is TRBJ2-3; TRBD1 might be the D (6 bases). Germline assignment: CDR1 SGHTA and CDR2 FQGNSA. This CDR3 has 16 residues. V was clipped by 5 bases and J by 4 bases, with 19 bases between them. This chain's CDR3 is CASSPGVAGWADTQYF. The CDR3 bases are TGTGCCAGCAGCCCAGGGGTTGCAGGTTGGGCAGATACGCAGTATTTT.

The rearrangement links TRBV14 to TRBJ2-3; TRBD1 aligns across 8 bases. CDR1 is SGHDN and CDR2 is FVKESK in the germline V gene. This CDR3 is 17 amino acids long. V lost 4 bases and J lost 0; bases outside the gene matches: 9. Here the CDR3 reads CASSPDIDRGSTDTQYF. Written as DNA, the CDR3 is TGTGCCAGCAGCCCAGACATAGACAGGGGAAGCACAGATACGCAGTATTTT.

This sequence joins TRBV6-1 and TRBJ2-1; 10 positions agree with TRBD1. Germline-derived CDR1 and CDR2 are MNHNS and SASEGT. V gave up 4 bases and J gave up 5 bases; unmatched junction bases: 11. This CDR3 is 17 amino acids long. The CDR3 DNA sequence: TGTGCCAGCAGTGCCCGGGACAGGGGAATAGGGAACAATGAGCAGTTCTTC. The encoded protein is CASSARDRGIGNNEQFF.

The CDR3 DNA follows: TGTGCCAGCAGCTGGGGATTTGGGGGGGCCACAGATACGCAGTATTTT. It encodes CASSWGFGGATDTQYF. The chain employs TRBV6-2 or TRBV6-3 and TRBJ2-3, with TRBD2 as a possible D gene (7 bases). The CDR3 is 16 residues long. V lost 6 bases to trimming and J lost 2 bases, with 18 bases between them. Germline values: CDR1 MNHEY, CDR2 SVGEGT.

In DNA, the CDR3 is TGTGCCAGCATTCACCAGGGCAGCCGTGGGGCCTCTGGGGCCAACGTCCTGACTTTC. It codes for CASIHQGSRGASGANVLTF. The rearrangement links TRBV2 to TRBJ2-6; D perhaps matches TRBD1 (5 bases). The CDR3 covers 19 residues. V was pared by 7 bases and J by 0 bases, with 22 bases between. The germline gives CDR1 SNHLY, CDR2 FYNNEI.

The chain joins TRBV5-6 to TRBJ1-5; 10 bases map to TRBD1. The CDR3 has 16 residues. Looked up from germline, CDR1 is SGHDT and CDR2 is YYEEEE. With 4 bases clipped from V and 4 bases from J, the junction kept 8 bases outside the gene matches. The CDR3 loop is CASSKDRGFGNQPQHF. Here the CDR3 DNA reads TGTGCCAGCAGCAAGGACAGGGGGTTCGGTAATCAGCCCCAGCATTTT.

Points on this clone: Other DNA sequences in this specimen translate into the identical CDR3. The chain has TRBV6-5 and TRBJ2-7, with D perhaps matching TRBD1 (5 bases). Germline-derived CDR1 and CDR2 are MNHEY and SVGAGI. The CDR3 covers 13 residues. The ends were cut back, 2 bases at V and 3 bases at J, with 8 bases in the middle. The CDR3 DNA follows: TGTGCCAGCAGTTACAGCAGGGTCTACGAGCAGTACTTC. This encodes CASSYSRVYEQYF.

V and J are TRBV5-4 and TRBJ1-2; 11 bases are a match to TRBD1. V shed 2 bases, J shed 5 bases, and the junction held 8 bases outside the gene matches. CDR1 is SGHNT, CDR2 YYREEE, per germline (reference sequence). The CDR3 has 16 amino acids. DNA for the CDR3: TGTGCCAGCAGCTTAGGACCGGACAGGGGGCCATATGGCTACACCTTC. Residues: CASSLGPDRGPYGYTF.

The rearrangement links TRBV28 to TRBJ2-7; 10 bases line up with TRBD1. Unmatched junction bases numbered 6, after V lost 3 bases and J lost 7 bases. This CDR3 has 14 amino acids. Germline CDR1 reads MDHEN; CDR2 reads SYDVKM. The CDR3 nucleotides are TGTGCCAGCAGTTTGGGGACAGGGGCGAAAGAGCAGTACTTC. Translating gives CASSLGTGAKEQYF.

In DNA, the CDR3 is TGCGCCAGCAGCCCCTCGACAGGGGGGAAAAACATTCAGTACTTC. This sequence encodes CASSPSTGGKNIQYF. The V and J genes are TRBV5-1 and TRBJ2-4, with 9 bases aligning to TRBD1. The CDR3 totals 15 residues. Trimming took 4 bases from V and 4 from J; bases not matched to a gene: 6. The V gene's germline CDR1 is SGHRS and CDR2 YFSETQ.

This sequence joins TRBV24-1 and TRBJ2-3, with TRBD2 matching over 8 bases. The CDR3 is made up of 17 amino acids. Germline V gene lookup returns CDR1 KGHDR and CDR2 SFDVKD. With V trimmed by 3 bases and J by 3 bases, 10 bases remained unmatched. The CDR3 spells CATSDPDTGGRTDTQYF. The CDR3, as DNA: TGTGCCACCAGTGATCCGGATACGGGGGGGAGGACAGATACGCAGTATTTT.

This clone was seen a single time. This chain joins TRBV5-1 and TRBJ1-1; D possibly corresponds to TRBD1 (6 bases). Germline V CDR1 and CDR2: SGHRS, YFSETQ. The V end was cut by 2 bases, the J end by 0 bases, with 17 bases between. The CDR3 runs to 17 residues. The CDR3 reads CASSLTGSRSMNTEAFF. The CDR3, as DNA: TGCGCCAGCAGCTTAACAGGGTCACGGAGCATGAACACTGAAGCTTTCTTT.

The chain uses TRBV11-3 and TRBJ2-5; 8 bases agree with TRBD1. Trimming took 4 bases from V and 4 from J; bases not matched to a gene: 5. CDR1 SGHNT and CDR2 YENEEA come from the germline V gene. There are 14 residues in the CDR3. The CDR3 nucleotides read TGTGCCAGCAGCTCTGGACAGGGCGGAGAGACCCAGTACTTC. Translation: CASSSGQGGETQYF.

The CDR3 DNA reads as TGTGCCAGCAGTGAGAAGCGGTGGTCGGAAGCTTTCTTT. It specifies CASSEKRWSEAFF. This chain connects TRBV6-1 to TRBJ1-1, with D hard to call. The CDR3 is made up of 13 amino acids. Trimming pared 3 bases from V and 8 bases from J, leaving 13 bases between. Germline loops: CDR1 MNHNS, CDR2 SASEGT.

This clone was seen only once. V gene TRBV10-3 combines with J gene TRBJ2-2; D possibly corresponds to TRBD2 (5 bases). Trimming shortened V by 7 bases and J by 0 bases, and 12 bases separated the two germline ends. CDR3 size: 15 residues. CDR1 is ENHRY, CDR2 SYGVKD, per germline. CDR3 sequence reads: CAIKEAASNTGELFF. The CDR3 DNA reads as TGTGCCATCAAGGAGGCAGCATCGAACACCGGGGAGCTGTTTTTT.

V gene TRBV12-5 combines with J gene TRBJ2-3; TRBD2 might be the D (5 bases). Germline values: CDR1 LGHNT, CDR2 FRNRAP. The V end lost 0 bases, the J end lost 4 bases, and 14 bases lay between the germline ends. CDR3 length equals 16 residues. The CDR3 DNA sequence: TGTGCTAGTGGTTTGGTGCCCGGCCCGGGATCAGATACGCAGTATTTT. Translating it yields CASGLVPGPGSDTQYF.

The chain has TRBV4-3 and TRBJ1-2; D ambiguous. Between the trimmed V and J ends, which lost 0 bases and 1 base, there was a span of 18 bases. The CDR3 totals 18 residues. CDR1 is LGHNA and CDR2 is YSLEER in the germline V gene. As DNA, the CDR3 is TGCGCCAGCAGCCAAGATAGGCAGGCCCTCACATATAACTATGGCTACACCTTC. It specifies CASSQDRQALTYNYGYTF.

CDR3 protein: CASSPILRLLQQETQYF. Here the CDR3 DNA reads TGTGCCAGCAGCCCCATCTTAAGACTACTTCAACAAGAGACCCAGTACTTC. V usage is TRBV7-2 and J usage is TRBJ2-5; D is possibly TRBD2 (5 bases). V was pared by 5 bases and J by 2 bases, with 21 bases between. This CDR3 has 17 amino acids. CDR1 and CDR2 (germline): SGHTA, FQGNSA.

This chain connects TRBV19 to TRBJ1-2, with 7 bases aligning to TRBD1. The CDR3 sequence is 14 residues long. J lost 3 bases, V lost 3 bases, and 4 bases had no gene match. CDR1 is LNHDA, CDR2 SQIVND, per germline (reference sequence). The DNA of the CDR3 is TGTGCCAGTAGTATCTTCGGACAGGACTATGGCTACACCTTC. It is translated as CASSIFGQDYGYTF.

The chain carries TRBV6-5 and TRBJ1-3; 9 bases align to TRBD1. Germline V gene lookup returns CDR1 MNHEY and CDR2 SVGAGI. Germline trimming cut 11 bases from V and 2 bases from J; bases unmatched to any gene: 7. The CDR3 covers 14 residues. CDR3 in amino acids: CASGGTGTGNTIYF. The CDR3 DNA reads as TGTGCCTCAGGCGGGACAGGGACTGGAAACACCATATATTTT.

The chain uses TRBV18 and TRBJ1-4, with TRBD1 matching over 12 bases. CDR3 length equals 18 residues. Germline values: CDR1 KGHSH, CDR2 LQKENI. After removal of 3 bases from V and 1 base from J, the junction contained 6 bases not matched to a gene. In nucleotides, the CDR3 is TGTGCCAGCTCACCCGGGACAGGGGGCGTAGGAACTAATGAAAAACTGTTTTTT. This sequence encodes CASSPGTGGVGTNEKLFF.

The V and J genes are TRBV7-9 and TRBJ2-7; tentatively, D is TRBD1 (7 bases). The germline V gene encodes CDR1 SEHNR and CDR2 FQNEAQ (reference sequence). V was clipped by 1 base and J by 5 bases, with 12 bases between them. The CDR3 sequence is 14 residues long. The CDR3 DNA reads TGTGCCAGCAGCTTAGGACTAGGGGGCAACGAGCAGTACTTC. Its protein product is CASSLGLGGNEQYF.

This clone was found a few times. The rearrangement links TRBV24-1 to TRBJ2-2, with 7 bases matching TRBD1. Trimming cost V 11 bases and J 6 bases; bases outside gene matches: 8. Germline V gene data show CDR1 as KGHDR and CDR2 as SFDVKD. CDR3 length equals 13 residues. The DNA for the CDR3 is TGTGCCATCCCGGGACAGACGCCCGGGGAGCTGTTTTTT. Residues: CAIPGQTPGELFF.

The chain is built from TRBV30 and TRBJ1-2, with TRBD1 as a possible D gene (5 bases). V dropped 3 bases and J dropped 1 base, with 18 bases sitting between them. Germline V gene lookup returns CDR1 GTSNPN and CDR2 SVGIG (reference sequence). The CDR3 totals 16 residues. The DNA of the CDR3 is TGTGCCTGGAGCCTTCATGGGGGGAACCTTAACTATGGCTACACCTTC. Its translation is CAWSLHGGNLNYGYTF.

V and J are TRBV11-3 and TRBJ2-2; weak D call: TRBD2 (6 bases). There are 14 residues in the CDR3. V lost 5 bases to trimming and J lost 5 bases, with 12 bases between them. The germline CDR1 and CDR2 sequences are SGHNT and YENEEA. The CDR3 bases are TGTGCCAGCAGCCCTCGGGGGTGGACCGGGGAGCTGTTTTTT. It specifies CASSPRGWTGELFF.

As DNA, the CDR3 is TGCGCCAGCAGCCTGCAGAACACAGATACGCAGTATTTT. This translates into CASSLQNTDTQYF. The chain combines TRBV5-1 with TRBJ2-3; D remains unclear. CDR3 size: 13 residues. V lost 4 bases, J lost 2 bases, and 8 bases lay in between. Germline loops: CDR1 SGHRS, CDR2 YFSETQ.